Below, one T cell receptor beta chain is given with its context. Its antigen is not known. This entry belongs to a study of T-cell memory formation after mild COVID-19. Across the whole study: TCR clusters showed largely donor specificity. Study-level findings and limits: For contracting clones, CD4+ ones sat mainly in CM and EM, CD8+ in EMRA. Pre-infection memory showed some responding clones, and this suggested that cross-reactive memory joined. Whether second-wave clones peaking at day 37 were SARS-CoV-2 specific went unconfirmed.

TCRdb recomputed calls from the 5' RACE reads with MiXCR, one row per CDR3 protein. This sample has about 450,000 distinct CDR3 sequences, with around a quarter found just once. The sample comprised PBMCs or a T cell subset sorted from them (not recorded which). This sequence originates from an adult woman who had mild COVID-19 (a few samples of this study predate the infection). Cell type and time point are not known.

The CDR3: CSALQGHGNTIYF. Here the CDR3 DNA reads TGCAGTGCGTTACAAGGGCACGGAAACACCATATATTTT. The rearrangement links TRBV20-1 to TRBJ1-3, with D unclear. V was trimmed by 6 bases and J by 4 bases, leaving 13 bases between them. The germline V gene encodes CDR1 DFQATT and CDR2 SNEGSKA (reference sequence). The CDR3 spans 13 residues.